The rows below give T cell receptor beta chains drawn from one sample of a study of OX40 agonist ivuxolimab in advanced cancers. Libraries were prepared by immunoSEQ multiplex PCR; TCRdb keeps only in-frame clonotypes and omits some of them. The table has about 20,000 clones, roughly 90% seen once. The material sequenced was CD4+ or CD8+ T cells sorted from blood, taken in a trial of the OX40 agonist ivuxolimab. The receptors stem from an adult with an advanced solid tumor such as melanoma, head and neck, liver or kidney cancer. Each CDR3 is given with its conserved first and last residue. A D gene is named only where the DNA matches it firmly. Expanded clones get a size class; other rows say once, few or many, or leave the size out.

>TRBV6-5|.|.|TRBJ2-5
CASSYRSLVETQYF
TGTGCCAGCAGTTACCGTTCTCTTGTGGAGACCCAGTACTTC
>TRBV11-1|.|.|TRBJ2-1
CASSLEGSGNEQFF
TGTGCCAGCAGCTTAGAGGGTAGCGGTAATGAGCAGTTCTTC
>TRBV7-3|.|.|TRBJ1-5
CASSSSGTSNQPQHF
TGTGCCAGCAGCTCCTCAGGGACGAGCAATCAGCCCCAGCATTTT
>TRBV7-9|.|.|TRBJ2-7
CASSPAPDISPGEYF
TGTGCCAGCAGCCCAGCCCCCGACATCTCTCCCGGGGAGTACTTC
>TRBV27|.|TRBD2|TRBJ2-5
CASSLWTGGQETQYF
TGTGCCAGCAGTTTATGGACGGGAGGTCAAGAGACCCAGTACTTC
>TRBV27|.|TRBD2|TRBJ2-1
CASSFPGIAGGPGNEQFF
TGTGCCAGCAGTTTCCCGGGAATAGCGGGAGGGCCCGGCAATGAGCAGTTCTTC
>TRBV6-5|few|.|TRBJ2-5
CASSYSRVGETQYF
TGTGCCAGCAGTTACTCGAGGGTGGGGGAGACCCAGTACTTC
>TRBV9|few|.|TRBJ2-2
CASSPTKGHTGELFF
TGTGCCAGCAGCCCTACCAAGGGACACACCGGGGAGCTGTTTTTT
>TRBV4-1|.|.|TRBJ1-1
CASSSLPGETENTEAFF
TGCGCCAGCAGCTCCCTCCCGGGGGAGACAGAGAACACTGAAGCTTTCTTT
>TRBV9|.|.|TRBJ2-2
CASSEKAGLGTGELFF
TGTGCCAGCAGCGAGAAGGCGGGTTTGGGCACCGGGGAGCTGTTTTTT
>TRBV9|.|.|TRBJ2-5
CASSDRTEGVQETQYF
TGTGCCAGCAGCGATCGAACTGAGGGTGTCCAAGAGACCCAGTACTTC
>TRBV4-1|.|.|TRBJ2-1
CASSQEGLGLYNEQFF
TGCGCCAGCAGCCAGGAAGGACTGGGACTCTACAATGAGCAGTTCTTC
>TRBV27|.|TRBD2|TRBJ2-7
CASSLGLAGGPYEQYF
TGTGCCAGCAGTTTAGGGCTAGCGGGAGGACCCTACGAGCAGTACTTC
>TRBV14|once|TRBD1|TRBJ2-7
CASSQTRTGWHEQYF
TGTGCCAGCAGCCAAACCCGGACAGGGTGGCACGAGCAGTACTTC
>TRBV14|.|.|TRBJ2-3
CASSPSLASTDTQYF
TGTGCCAGCAGCCCGTCACTCGCATCCACAGATACGCAGTATTTT
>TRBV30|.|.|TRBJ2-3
CAWSFRSSTDTQYF
TGTGCCTGGAGTTTTAGGAGCAGCACAGATACGCAGTATTTT
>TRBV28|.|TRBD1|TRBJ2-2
CASNFPGQRNTGELFF
TGTGCCAGCAATTTTCCGGGACAGAGGAACACCGGGGAGCTGTTTTTT
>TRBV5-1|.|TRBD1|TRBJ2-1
CASRMGQGHYNEQFF
TGCGCCAGCAGAATGGGACAGGGCCACTACAATGAGCAGTTCTTC
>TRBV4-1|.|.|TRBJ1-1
CASSQVGIRDVNTEAFF
TGCGCCAGCAGCCAAGTCGGGATTCGGGACGTTAACACTGAAGCTTTCTTT
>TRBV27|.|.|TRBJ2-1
CASSFMDPTYNEQFF
TGTGCCAGCAGTTTTATGGATCCTACCTACAATGAGCAGTTCTTC
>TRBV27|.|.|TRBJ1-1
CASSLNGVTEAFF
TGTGCCAGCAGTTTAAACGGGGTGACTGAAGCTTTCTTT
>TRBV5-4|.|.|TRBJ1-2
CASSLDQGVYGYTF
TGTGCCAGCAGCTTGGATCAGGGTGTCTATGGCTACACCTTC
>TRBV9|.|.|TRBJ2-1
CASSVEVGYNEQFF
TGTGCCAGCAGCGTAGAGGTAGGCTACAATGAGCAGTTCTTC
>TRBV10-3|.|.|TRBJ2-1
CAIKKGGDYNEQFF
TGTGCCATCAAGAAGGGCGGAGACTACAATGAGCAGTTCTTC
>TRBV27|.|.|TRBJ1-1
CASSFIGRGNTEAFF
TGTGCCAGCAGTTTTATCGGCAGGGGGAACACTGAAGCTTTCTTT
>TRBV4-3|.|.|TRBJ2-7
CASSWVQGSYEQYF
TGCGCCAGCAGTTGGGTACAGGGTAGCTACGAGCAGTACTTC
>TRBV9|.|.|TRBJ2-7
CASSVEGGEFYEQYF
TGTGCCAGCAGCGTGGAGGGGGGCGAGTTCTACGAGCAGTACTTC
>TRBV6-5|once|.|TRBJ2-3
CASSYSGGTADTQYF
TGTGCCAGCAGTTACTCAGGGGGGACAGCAGATACGCAGTATTTT
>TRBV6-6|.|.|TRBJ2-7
CASSYRLGSPPYEQYF
TGTGCCAGCAGTTACCGCCTAGGAAGCCCCCCTTACGAGCAGTACTTC
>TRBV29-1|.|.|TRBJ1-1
CSVINTEAFF
TGCAGCGTAATTAACACTGAAGCTTTCTTT
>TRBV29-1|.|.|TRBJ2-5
CSVEHGRRETQYF
TGCAGCGTTGAACACGGGAGAAGAGAGACCCAGTACTTC
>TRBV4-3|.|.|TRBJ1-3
CASSQDDTQPNTIYF
TGCGCCAGCAGCCAAGATGACACCCAACCCAACACCATATATTTT
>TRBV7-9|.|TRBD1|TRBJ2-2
CASSWGQFKGAGELFF
TGTGCCAGCAGCTGGGGACAGTTCAAGGGTGCCGGGGAGCTGTTTTTT
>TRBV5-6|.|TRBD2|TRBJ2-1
CASSLGASGSYFNEQFF
TGTGCCAGCAGCTTGGGGGCTAGCGGGAGTTATTTTAATGAGCAGTTCTTC
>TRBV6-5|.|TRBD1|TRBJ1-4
CASSGDTSTGELFF
TGTGCCAGCAGCGGGGACACATCTACAGGGGAACTGTTTTTT
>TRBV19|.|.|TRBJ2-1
CGTRGYNEQFF
TGTGGGACCCGAGGGTACAATGAGCAGTTCTTC
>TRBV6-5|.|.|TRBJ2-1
CASSYGAGNNEQFF
TGTGCCAGCAGTTACGGGGCGGGAAACAATGAGCAGTTCTTC
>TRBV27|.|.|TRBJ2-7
CASSVYGGRSEQYF
TGTGCCAGCAGCGTATACGGGGGACGCAGCGAGCAGTACTTC
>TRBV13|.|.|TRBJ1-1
CASSIMGNTEAFF
TGTGCCAGCAGCATAATGGGGAACACTGAAGCTTTCTTT
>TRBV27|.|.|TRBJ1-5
CASSLFRGSNQPQHF
TGTGCCAGCAGTTTATTCAGGGGTAGCAATCAGCCCCAGCATTTT
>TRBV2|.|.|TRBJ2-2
CASSERSDTGELFF
TGTGCCAGCAGTGAAAGGTCGGACACCGGGGAGCTGTTTTTT
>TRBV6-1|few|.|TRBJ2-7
CAGGNSYREQYF
TGTGCCGGAGGGAATTCGTATAGGGAGCAGTACTTC
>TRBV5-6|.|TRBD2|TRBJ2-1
CASSWTASGEQFF
TGTGCCAGCAGCTGGACCGCTAGCGGTGAGCAGTTCTTC
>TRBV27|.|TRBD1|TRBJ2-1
CASGRPDRDGEQFF
TGTGCCAGCGGTAGACCAGACAGGGATGGTGAGCAGTTCTTC
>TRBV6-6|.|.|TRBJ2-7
CASSYSRGSYYEQYF
TGTGCCAGCAGTTACTCGAGGGGGTCATACTACGAGCAGTACTTC
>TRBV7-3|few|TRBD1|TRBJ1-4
CASSPTQGFGEKLFF
TGTGCCAGCAGCCCCACACAGGGGTTCGGGGAAAAACTGTTTTTT
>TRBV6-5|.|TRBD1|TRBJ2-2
CASSFTTGLETGELFF
TGTGCCAGCAGTTTCACGACAGGGTTGGAGACCGGGGAGCTGTTTTTT